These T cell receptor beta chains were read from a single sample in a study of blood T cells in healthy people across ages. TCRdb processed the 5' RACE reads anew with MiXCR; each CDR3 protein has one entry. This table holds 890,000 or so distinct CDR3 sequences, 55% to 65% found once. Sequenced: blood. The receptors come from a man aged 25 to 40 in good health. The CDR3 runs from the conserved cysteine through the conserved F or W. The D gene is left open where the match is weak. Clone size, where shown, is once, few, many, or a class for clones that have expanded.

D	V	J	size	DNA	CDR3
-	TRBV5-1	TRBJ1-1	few	TGCGCCAGCAGCTTGGACTCGCAGAACACTGAAGCTTTCTTT	CASSLDSQNTEAFF
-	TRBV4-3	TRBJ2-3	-	TGCGCCAGCAGCCCGTCTGGGGGGTTCACAGATACGCAGTATTTT	CASSPSGGFTDTQYF
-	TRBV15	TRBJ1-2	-	TGTGCCACCAGCAGCGGACCGAGTCCGTATGGCTACACCTTC	CATSSGPSPYGYTF
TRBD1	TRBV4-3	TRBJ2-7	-	TGCGCCAGCAGCCAAGAGGTGGGACAGCCTCTGACCGAGCAGTACTTC	CASSQEVGQPLTEQYF
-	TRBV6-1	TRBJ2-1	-	TGTGCCAGCAGTACGGGCGACAGTCCGGGCCGAAGAAGCCGAAATGAGCAGTTCTTC	CASSTGDSPGRRSRNEQFF
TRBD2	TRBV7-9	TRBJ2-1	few	TGTGCCAGCAGCAGTAGCGGGGGGCGCCCCGAGCAGTTCTTC	CASSSSGGRPEQFF
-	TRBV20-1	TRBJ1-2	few	TGCAGTGCTCCGACGGGTGCCTATGGCTACACCTTC	CSAPTGAYGYTF
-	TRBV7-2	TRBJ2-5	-	TGTGCCAGCAGCTTAGCTGGTGCAGTGGGGTGGGAGACCCAGTACTTC	CASSLAGAVGWETQYF
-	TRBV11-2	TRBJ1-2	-	TGTGCCAGCAGCTCCTACGCCCTTAACTATGGCTACACCTTC	CASSSYALNYGYTF
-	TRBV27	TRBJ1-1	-	TGTGCCAGCAGTTTATCTGGGCAGCTGAACACTGAAGCTTTCTTT	CASSLSGQLNTEAFF
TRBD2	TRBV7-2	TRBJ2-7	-	TGTGCCAGCAGCTGGACTAGCGGGGGTTCCCAGAATAGCGAGCAGTACTTC	CASSWTSGGSQNSEQYF
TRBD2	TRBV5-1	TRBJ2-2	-	TGCGCCAGCAGCTTGGATGTTAGCGGGGGCACCGGGGAGCTGTTTTTT	CASSLDVSGGTGELFF
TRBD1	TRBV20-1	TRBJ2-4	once	TGCAGTGCTAGTGGACAGGGGAGAGCCAAAAACATTCAGTACTTC	CSASGQGRAKNIQYF
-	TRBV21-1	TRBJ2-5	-	TGTGCCAGCAGCAAAGAAGTACTAGAAGAGACCCAGTACTTC	CASSKEVLEETQYF
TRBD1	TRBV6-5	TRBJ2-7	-	TGTGCCAGCAGTCCCCTCGGGACAGGGGCCTACGAGCAGTACTTC	CASSPLGTGAYEQYF
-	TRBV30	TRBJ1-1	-	TGTGCCTGGGACTCTCTGGGGGAGGACACTGAAGCTTTCTTT	CAWDSLGEDTEAFF
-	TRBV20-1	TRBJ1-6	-	TGCAGTGCCCCAGACCGGTCCCTTTATTCACCCCTCCACTTT	CSAPDRSLYSPLHF
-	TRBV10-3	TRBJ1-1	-	TGTGCCATCAGTGAGGGACAGTACACTGAAGCTTTCTTT	CAISEGQYTEAFF
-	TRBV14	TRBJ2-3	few	TGTGCCAGCAGCCAAGATTGGGCGGGCCCCACAGATACGCAGTATTTT	CASSQDWAGPTDTQYF
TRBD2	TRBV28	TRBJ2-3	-	TGTGCCAGCAGTGACCCGGGACTAGCTTTCACAGATACGCAGTATTTT	CASSDPGLAFTDTQYF
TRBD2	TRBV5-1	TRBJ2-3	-	TGCGCCAGCAGCAAGGGACTAGCGGGGGATGTCACAGATACGCAGTATTTT	CASSKGLAGDVTDTQYF
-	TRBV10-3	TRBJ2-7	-	TGTGCCATCAGTAACCGGGACCTCATCTACGAGCAGTACTTC	CAISNRDLIYEQYF
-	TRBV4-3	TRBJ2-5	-	TGCGCCAGCAGCCAAGACCGCCCTCAGCAAGCTGAGCAGTACTTC	CASSQDRPQQAEQYF
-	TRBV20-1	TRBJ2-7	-	TGCAGTGCTGGAGATCCAGGACACCTGACCTACGAGCAGTACTTC	CSAGDPGHLTYEQYF
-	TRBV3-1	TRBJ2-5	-	TGTGCCAGCAGTTTCGGACAGTACCAAGAGACCCAGTACTTC	CASSFGQYQETQYF
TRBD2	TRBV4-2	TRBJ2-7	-	TGTGCCAGCAGCCAAGACGGTTCGGGACTAGCGTACGAGCAGTACTTC	CASSQDGSGLAYEQYF
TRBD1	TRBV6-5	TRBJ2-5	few	TGTGCCAGCAGTTACGGTCCGCCCGGGACAGAACTCCAAGAGACCCAGTACTTC	CASSYGPPGTELQETQYF
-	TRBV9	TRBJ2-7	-	TGTGCCAGCAGCGTAGGAGGGGGGATATCCTACGAGCAGTACTTC	CASSVGGGISYEQYF
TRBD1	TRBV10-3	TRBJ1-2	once	TGTGCCATCAGTCAAGGACAGGATAACTATGGCTACACCTTC	CAISQGQDNYGYTF
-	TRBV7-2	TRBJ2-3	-	TGTGCCAGCAGCTACCTGGGACAAAGCACAGATACGCAGTATTTT	CASSYLGQSTDTQYF
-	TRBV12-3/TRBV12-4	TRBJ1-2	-	TGTGCCAGCAGTTTTAGGTGGCAGGGGTTCGGCTACACCTTC	CASSFRWQGFGYTF
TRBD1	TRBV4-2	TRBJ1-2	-	TGTGCCAGCAGCCATCGGACAGGGGGAAACTATGGCTACACCTTC	CASSHRTGGNYGYTF
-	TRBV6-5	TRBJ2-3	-	TGTGCCAGCAGTCAAATACAGTTCTCCCGCACAGATACGCAGTATTTT	CASSQIQFSRTDTQYF
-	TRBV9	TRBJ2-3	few	TGTGCCAGCAGCGGCACCGGGGGATTCACAGATACGCAGTATTTT	CASSGTGGFTDTQYF
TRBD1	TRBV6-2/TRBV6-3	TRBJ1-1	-	TGTGCCAGCAGTTTACAGGGGAAGAACACTGAAGCTTTCTTT	CASSLQGKNTEAFF
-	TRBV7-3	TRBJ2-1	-	TGTGCCAGCAGCCCCCGACAGACCTACAATGAGCAGTTCTTC	CASSPRQTYNEQFF
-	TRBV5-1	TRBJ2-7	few	TGCGCCAGCAGCGATTCAATTGATTACGAGCAGTACTTC	CASSDSIDYEQYF
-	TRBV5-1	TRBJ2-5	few	TGCGCCAGCAGCTCGGGGGACCAAGAGACCCAGTACTTC	CASSSGDQETQYF
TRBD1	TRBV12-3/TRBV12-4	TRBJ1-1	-	TGTGCCAGCAGTTTAGTTCGACAGGGGACGGAAGCTTTCTTT	CASSLVRQGTEAFF
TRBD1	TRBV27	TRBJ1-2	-	TGTGCCAGCAGTTCCCTCGGGACAGGGTACAAGTATGGCTACACCTTC	CASSSLGTGYKYGYTF
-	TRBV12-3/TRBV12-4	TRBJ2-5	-	TGTGCCAGCAGTTTAGGGACACCTGAGCAGTACTTC	CASSLGTPEQYF